This T cell receptor beta chain was found in a study of cytomegalovirus exposure and HLA in healthy donors. Broader study findings: Beyond CMV serostatus, there was no information to go on about immune exposure. From TCR beta sequences, most subjects' HLA-A and HLA-B alleles were reportedly predicted accurately. The likely origin of a cluster of highly shared sequence variants was a sequencing artifact.

The CDR3 is 13 residues long. V shed 2 bases and J shed 4 bases, with 11 bases lying between them. Looked up from germline, CDR1 is GTSNPN and CDR2 is SVGIG (reference sequence). About this clone: The antigen is undetermined.

PCR was performed using 60 Vbeta and 13 Jbeta primers. The method was immunoSEQ multiplex PCR; TCRdb's version includes in-frame clones alone and lacks a portion of them. The sample includes approximately 180,000 clones, more than 85% of them seen just once. The specimen was PBMCs. This TCR came from a girl less than two years old in good health and CMV-seronegative. This rearrangement joins TRBV30 to TRBJ2-5, with D perhaps TRBD2 (7 bases). The CDR3 is CAWSRRGAETQYF. The CDR3 bases are TGTGCCTGGAGTCGTCGGGGGGCAGAGACCCAGTACTTC.